The present TCR beta chain was sequenced within a study of technical replicates of blood from several donors. Generated by immunoSEQ multiplex PCR, the TCRdb table keeps only in-frame clones and is missing some. Of approximately 13,000 clones in the sample, about 76% are singletons; the top ten hold about 12%. Trimming removed 7 bases at V and 8 bases at J, with 11 bases between. Germline CDR1 and CDR2: MNHEY and SMNVEV (reference sequence). The CDR3 contains 12 residues. The rearrangement uses TRBV27 and TRBJ2-2, with D maybe TRBD1 (5 bases). The clonotype originates from a human donor in good health. The sequencing input was PBMCs. DNA for the CDR3: TGTGCCAGCAAAAGGGGCTCGGGGGAGCTGTTTTTT. It yields the protein CASKRGSGELFF.